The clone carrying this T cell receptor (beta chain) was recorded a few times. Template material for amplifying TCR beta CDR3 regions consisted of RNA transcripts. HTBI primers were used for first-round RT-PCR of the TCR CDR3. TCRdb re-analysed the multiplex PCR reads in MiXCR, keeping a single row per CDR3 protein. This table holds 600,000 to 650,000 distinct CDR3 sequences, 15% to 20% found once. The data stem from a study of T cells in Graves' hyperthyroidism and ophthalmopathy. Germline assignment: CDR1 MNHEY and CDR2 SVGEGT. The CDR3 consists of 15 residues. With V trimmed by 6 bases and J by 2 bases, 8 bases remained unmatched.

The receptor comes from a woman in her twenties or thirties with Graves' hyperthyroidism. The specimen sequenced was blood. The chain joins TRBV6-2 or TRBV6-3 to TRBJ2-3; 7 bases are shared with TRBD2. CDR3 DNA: TGTGCCAGCAGACAGCTAGCGGTTAACACAGATACGCAGTATTTT. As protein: CASRQLAVNTDTQYF.